This TCR beta chain was identified during a study of blood T cell repertoires in COVID-19. Looking at the study overall: Donors in the United States, Italy and Spain gave samples during acute or convalescent COVID-19. In each case, the material was cDNA or gDNA derived from T cells, B-cell-depleted T cells, or PBMCs.

Patients of the Seattle cohort, enrolled during active infection, were followed longitudinally. The method was immunoSEQ multiplex PCR; TCRdb's version includes in-frame clones alone and lacks a portion of them. The table lists about 300,000 clones, about nine tenths of them singletons, with roughly 1.9% in the top ten. The germline gives CDR1 MNHEY, CDR2 SVGAGI. V lost 8 bases and J lost 0, with 14 bases in between. This CDR3 has 15 residues. The sequenced material came from peripheral blood. The sequence derives from a woman in her twenties or thirties with COVID-19, enrolled during active disease. V gene TRBV6-5 combines with J gene TRBJ1-5; the D gene is possibly TRBD1 (5 bases). CDR3 nucleotides: TGTGCCAGCTACCCAGGGCCATATAGCAATCAGCCCCAGCATTTT. This sequence encodes CASYPGPYSNQPQHF.